The 14 T cell receptor beta chains in this list originate from one sample, sequenced in a study of T cell responses to AZD1222 COVID-19 vaccine. Data came from immunoSEQ multiplex PCR; TCRdb stores just in-frame clones and leaves some out. The sample has over 110,000 clones; around 91% are singletons. The specimen was peripheral blood, collected 28 days after the second AZD1222 dose. Receptors originate from an adult who received the AZD1222 COVID-19 vaccine.

The chain uses TRBV3-1 (or the pseudogene TRBV3-2) and TRBJ1-4; no firm D call. CDR3 length: 13 amino acids. The V gene lost 0 bases and the J gene lost 10 bases, with 9 bases spanning the gap. The germline V gene has CDR1 LGHDT and CDR2 YNNKEL (reference sequence). The CDR3 DNA is TGTGCCAGCAGCCAAGATCTGGGCCGAAAACTGTTTTTT. Protein product: CASSQDLGRKLFF.

This clone was detected once. Written as DNA, the CDR3 is TGTGCCACCAGCAGTGGGATGGGCGGTACGCAGTATTTT. Translation: CATSSGMGGTQYF. This chain connects TRBV15 to TRBJ2-3, with D unresolved. The CDR3 is 13 amino acids. Germline loops: CDR1 LNHNV, CDR2 YYDKDF (reference sequence). The germline V and J ends were trimmed by 3 bases and 8 bases, with 12 bases remaining between them.

This chain connects TRBV5-5 to TRBJ2-1, with 8 positions matching TRBD2. This CDR3 is built from 14 residues. With V trimmed by 5 bases and J by 8 bases, 9 bases remained unmatched. Germline CDR1 is SGHKS and CDR2 is YYEKEE (reference sequence). CDR3 bases: TGTGCCAGCAGGGCCGGGACTAGGACTTATGAGCAGTTCTTC. Amino acids: CASRAGTRTYEQFF.

V is TRBV28 and J is TRBJ1-3; 9 nucleotides match TRBD1. The CDR3 sequence is 13 residues long. V trimming: 6 bases; J trimming: 4 bases; junction bases outside the gene matches: 1. The germline gives CDR1 MDHEN, CDR2 SYDVKM. This chain's CDR3 is CASSDRGGNTIYF. DNA of the CDR3: TGTGCCAGCAGCGACAGGGGGGGAAACACCATATATTTT.

The chain has TRBV28 and TRBJ1-1, with D hard to call. The CDR3 is 13 amino acids. V shed 6 bases and J shed 1 base, with 9 bases lying between them. Germline V gene data show CDR1 as MDHEN and CDR2 as SYDVKM. In DNA form, the CDR3 reads TGTGCCAGCAGGCCGGACGGGAACACTGAAGCTTTCTTT. Translation gives CASRPDGNTEAFF. The full variable domain, rest sourced from reference TRBV28 and TRBJ1-1, is DVKVTQSSRYLVKRTGEKVFLECVQDMDHENMFWYRQDPGLGLRLIYFSYDVKMKEKGDIPEGYSVSREKKERFSLILESASTNQTSMYLCASRPDGNTEAFFGQGTRLTVV.

J is TRBJ1-6 and V is TRBV28; TRBD1 matches at 9 bases. Germline V gene data show CDR1 as MDHEN and CDR2 as SYDVKM. V lost 6 bases to trimming and J lost 11 bases; unmatched junction nucleotides: 11. This CDR3 region has 15 residues. CDR3 region: CASRNYRDRAAPLHF. The CDR3 nucleotides are TGTGCCAGCAGGAACTACCGGGACAGGGCGGCACCCCTCCACTTT.

The rearrangement uses TRBV3-1 (or the pseudogene TRBV3-2) and TRBJ2-7; D is undetermined. CDR1 LGHDT and CDR2 YNNKEL come from the germline V gene (reference sequence). There are 16 residues in the CDR3. Trimming left V 1 base short and J 5 bases short, with 18 bases between. The CDR3 loop reads CASSQGWLVDRHEQYF. CDR3 in DNA: TGTGCCAGCAGCCAAGGGTGGTTGGTGGATCGCCACGAGCAGTACTTC.

The V gene is TRBV5-6, the J gene TRBJ1-1; 9 bases line up with TRBD1. CDR1 SGHDT and CDR2 YYEEEE come from the germline V gene. The CDR3 extends over 14 amino acids. V lost 4 bases, J lost 2 bases, and 3 bases stayed unmatched. CDR3 sequence reads: CASSPTGGNTEAFF. DNA of the CDR3: TGTGCCAGCAGCCCCACAGGGGGCAACACTGAAGCTTTCTTT.

Only a few counts were recorded for this clone. The gene calls are TRBV6-6 and TRBJ1-1, with a weak D call TRBD1 (6 bases). The CDR3 loop spans 14 amino acids. Trimming took off 0 bases at V and 4 bases at J, with 9 bases between the two ends. Per the germline V gene, CDR1 is MNHNY and CDR2 is SVGAGI (reference sequence). The CDR3, as DNA: TGTGCCAGCAGTTACTCCCCAGGGGTCACTGAAGCTTTCTTT. Its protein product is CASSYSPGVTEAFF.

The genes are TRBV3-1 (or the pseudogene TRBV3-2) and TRBJ1-6; D remains unclear. This CDR3 contains 13 residues. Germline V CDR1 and CDR2: LGHDT, YNNKEL (reference sequence). The V end was cut by 3 bases, the J end by 6 bases, with 6 bases between. CDR3 loop: CASSHDLNSPLHF. The CDR3 DNA reads as TGTGCCAGCAGCCATGACCTTAATTCACCCCTCCACTTT.

The chain is built from TRBV6-5 and TRBJ2-1, with D perhaps matching TRBD1 or TRBD2 (6 bases each). Between the trimmed V and J ends, which lost 0 bases and 3 bases, there was a span of 12 bases. Germline loops: CDR1 MNHEY, CDR2 SVGAGI. The CDR3 loop spans 16 amino acids. The CDR3 DNA reads as TGTGCCAGCAGTTACTCGGGCGGGACAATCTACAATGAGCAGTTCTTC. Protein: CASSYSGGTIYNEQFF.

CDR3 nucleotides: TGTGCCAGCAGTTTTAGGACAGCTGCTAACTATGGCTACACCTTC. It yields the protein CASSFRTAANYGYTF. The V call is TRBV6-5, the J call TRBJ1-2, with D perhaps TRBD1 (6 bases). V was clipped by 4 bases and J by 0 bases, with 12 bases between them. CDR1 MNHEY and CDR2 SVGAGI come from the germline V gene. The CDR3 loop spans 15 amino acids.

The gene calls are TRBV6-5 and TRBJ1-4, with D unresolved. The CDR3 loop spans 14 amino acids. The germline gives CDR1 MNHEY, CDR2 SVGAGI. With 6 bases removed from V and 8 bases from J, the gap between germline ends came to 16 bases. The CDR3 region is CASRPGLPDEKLFF. DNA for the CDR3: TGTGCCAGCAGGCCGGGGTTACCTGACGAAAAACTGTTTTTT.

The J gene is TRBJ2-1, the V gene TRBV2; 9 bases match TRBD1. The CDR3 loop spans 16 amino acids. Germline V gene data show CDR1 as SNHLY and CDR2 as FYNNEI. V lost 6 bases to trimming and J lost 8 bases; unmatched junction nucleotides: 14. CDR3 sequence reads: CASSQTGTGTFDEQFF. CDR3 DNA: TGTGCCAGCAGCCAAACCGGGACAGGGACCTTCGATGAGCAGTTCTTC. The variable domain in full, completed from reference TRBV2 and TRBJ2-1, reads EPEVTQTPSHQVTQMGQEVILRCVPISNHLYFYWYRQILGQKVEFLVSFYNNEISEKSEIFDDQFSVERPDGSNFTLKIRSTKLEDSAMYFCASSQTGTGTFDEQFFGPGTRLTVL.